This T cell receptor (beta chain) was retrieved from a study of blood T cell repertoires in COVID-19. Across the whole study: Samples came from the United States, Italy and Spain, spanning acute and convalescent COVID-19. The analysed material was cDNA or gDNA that came from T cells, B-cell-depleted T cells, or PBMCs.

CDR3 size: 14 residues. With V trimmed by 5 bases and J by 8 bases, 8 bases remained unmatched. The germline CDR1 and CDR2 sequences are MNHEY and SMNVEV (reference sequence). The authors' processing: Amplification of reference gene primers was used by the study to estimate nucleated cell counts. TCRdb's table, derived via immunoSEQ multiplex PCR, lists solely in-frame clones and lacks some. The V and J calls and clone size were taken over from that table, and D and trimming were inferred from the DNA. In the table there are fewer than 200,000 clones, about 85% of which are singletons. Sequenced sample: peripheral blood. This receptor was identified in a woman aged 80 or older with acute or convalescent COVID-19. The chain joins TRBV27 to TRBJ1-4; TRBD1 matches at 7 bases. The CDR3 protein is CASSLRQGLEKLFF. As DNA, the CDR3 is TGTGCCAGCAGTCTAAGACAGGGTTTAGAAAAACTGTTTTTT.